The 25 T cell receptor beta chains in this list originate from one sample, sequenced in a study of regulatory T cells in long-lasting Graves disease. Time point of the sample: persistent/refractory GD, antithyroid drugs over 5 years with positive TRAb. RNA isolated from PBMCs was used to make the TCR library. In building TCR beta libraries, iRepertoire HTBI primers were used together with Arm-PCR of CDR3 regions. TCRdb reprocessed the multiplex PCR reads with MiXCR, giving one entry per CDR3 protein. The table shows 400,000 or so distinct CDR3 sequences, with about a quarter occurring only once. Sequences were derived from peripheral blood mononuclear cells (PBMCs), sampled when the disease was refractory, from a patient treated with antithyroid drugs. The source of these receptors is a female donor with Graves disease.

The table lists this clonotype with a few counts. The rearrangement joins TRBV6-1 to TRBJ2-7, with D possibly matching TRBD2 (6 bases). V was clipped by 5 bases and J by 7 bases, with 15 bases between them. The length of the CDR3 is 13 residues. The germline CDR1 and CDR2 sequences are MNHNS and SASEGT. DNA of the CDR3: TGTGCCAGCAGTCCCCCGGGAGCCCAAGAGCAGTACTTC. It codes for CASSPPGAQEQYF.

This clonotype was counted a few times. The CDR3 DNA is TGTGCCAGCAGCTCGACGACTAGCGGGAGGGCCGTCCAAGAGACCCAGTACTTC. Protein product: CASSSTTSGRAVQETQYF. V usage is TRBV13 and J usage is TRBJ2-5; 14 positions match TRBD2. V trimming: 4 bases; J trimming: 1 base; junction bases outside the gene matches: 8. Germline V gene sequence: CDR1 PRHDT, CDR2 FYEKMQ (reference sequence). The CDR3 covers 18 residues.

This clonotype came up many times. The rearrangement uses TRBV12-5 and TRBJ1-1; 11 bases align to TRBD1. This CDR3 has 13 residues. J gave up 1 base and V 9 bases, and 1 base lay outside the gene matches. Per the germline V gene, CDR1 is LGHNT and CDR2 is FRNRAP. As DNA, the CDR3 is TGTGCTAGCGGACAGGGGGCGAACACTGAAGCTTTCTTT. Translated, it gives CASGQGANTEAFF.

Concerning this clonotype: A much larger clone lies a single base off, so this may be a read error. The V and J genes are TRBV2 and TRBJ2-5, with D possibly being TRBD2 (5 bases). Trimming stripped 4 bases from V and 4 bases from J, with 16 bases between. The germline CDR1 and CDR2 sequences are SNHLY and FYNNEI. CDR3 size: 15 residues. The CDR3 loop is CASSGHGSGVETQYF. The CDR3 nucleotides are TGTGCCAGCAGTGGACATGGGAGTGGGGTAGAGACCCAGTACTTC.

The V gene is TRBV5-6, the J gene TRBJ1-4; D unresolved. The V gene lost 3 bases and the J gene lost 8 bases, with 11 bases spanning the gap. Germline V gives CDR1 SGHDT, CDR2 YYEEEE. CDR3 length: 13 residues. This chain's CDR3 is CASSSPLREKLFF. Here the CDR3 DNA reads TGTGCCAGCAGCTCCCCACTTCGGGAAAAACTGTTTTTT.

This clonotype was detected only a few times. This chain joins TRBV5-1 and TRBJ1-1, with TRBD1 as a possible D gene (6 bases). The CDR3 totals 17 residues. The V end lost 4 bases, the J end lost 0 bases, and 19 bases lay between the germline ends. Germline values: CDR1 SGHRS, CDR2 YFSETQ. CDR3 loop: CASSGQGISLMNTEAFF. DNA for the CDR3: TGCGCCAGCAGCGGGCAGGGGATCTCTTTGATGAACACTGAAGCTTTCTTT.

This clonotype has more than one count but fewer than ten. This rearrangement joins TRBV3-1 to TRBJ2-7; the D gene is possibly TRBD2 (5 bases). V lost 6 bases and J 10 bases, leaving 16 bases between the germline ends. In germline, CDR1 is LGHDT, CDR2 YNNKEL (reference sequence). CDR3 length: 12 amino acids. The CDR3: CASSQFEGSQYF. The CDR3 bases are TGTGCCAGCAGTCAGTTCGAGGGTTCACAGTACTTC.

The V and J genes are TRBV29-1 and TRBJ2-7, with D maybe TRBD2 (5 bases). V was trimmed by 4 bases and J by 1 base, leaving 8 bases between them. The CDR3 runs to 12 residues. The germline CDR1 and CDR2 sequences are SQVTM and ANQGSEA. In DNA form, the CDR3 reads TGCAGCGTTGGGGCGGGTTCCTACGAGCAGTACTTC. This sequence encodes CSVGAGSYEQYF.

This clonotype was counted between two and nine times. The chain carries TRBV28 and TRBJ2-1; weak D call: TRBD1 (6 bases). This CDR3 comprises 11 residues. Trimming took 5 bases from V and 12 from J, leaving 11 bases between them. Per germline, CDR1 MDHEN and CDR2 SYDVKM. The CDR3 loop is CASSRGLRQFF. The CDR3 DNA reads TGTGCCAGCAGTAGGGGGTTAAGGCAGTTCTTC.

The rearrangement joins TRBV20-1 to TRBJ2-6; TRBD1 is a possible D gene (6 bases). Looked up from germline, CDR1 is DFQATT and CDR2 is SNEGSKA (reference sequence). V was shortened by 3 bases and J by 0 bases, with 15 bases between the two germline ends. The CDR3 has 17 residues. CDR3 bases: TGCAGTGCTAGGATAACAGGGCGGCTCTCTGGGGCCAACGTCCTGACTTTC. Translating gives CSARITGRLSGANVLTF.

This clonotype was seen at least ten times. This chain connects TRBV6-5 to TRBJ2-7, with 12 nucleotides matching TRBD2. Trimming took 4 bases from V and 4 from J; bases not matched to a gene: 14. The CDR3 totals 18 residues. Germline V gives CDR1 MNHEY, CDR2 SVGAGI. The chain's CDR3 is CASSSRLAGEARMYEQYF. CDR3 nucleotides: TGTGCCAGCAGTTCACGACTAGCGGGAGAGGCAAGGATGTACGAGCAGTACTTC.

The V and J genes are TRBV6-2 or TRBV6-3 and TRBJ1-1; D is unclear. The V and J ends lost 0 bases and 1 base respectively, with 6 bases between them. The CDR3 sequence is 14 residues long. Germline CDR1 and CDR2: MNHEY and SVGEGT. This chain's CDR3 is CASSYSRANTEAFF. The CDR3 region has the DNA TGTGCCAGCAGTTACTCAAGAGCGAACACTGAAGCTTTCTTT.

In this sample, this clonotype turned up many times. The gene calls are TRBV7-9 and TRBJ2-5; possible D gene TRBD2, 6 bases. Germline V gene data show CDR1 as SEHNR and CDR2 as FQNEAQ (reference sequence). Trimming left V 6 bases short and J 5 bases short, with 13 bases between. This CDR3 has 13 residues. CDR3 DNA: TGTGCCAGCAGTTTGGCGGAGGGGGAGACCCAGTACTTC. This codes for CASSLAEGETQYF.

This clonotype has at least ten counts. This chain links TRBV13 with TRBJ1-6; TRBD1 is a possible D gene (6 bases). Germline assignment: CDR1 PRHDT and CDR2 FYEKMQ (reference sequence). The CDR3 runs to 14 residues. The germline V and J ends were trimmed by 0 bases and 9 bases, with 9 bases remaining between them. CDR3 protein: CASSLGRGASPLHF. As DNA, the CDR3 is TGTGCCAGCAGCTTAGGCCGGGGGGCTTCACCCCTCCACTTT.

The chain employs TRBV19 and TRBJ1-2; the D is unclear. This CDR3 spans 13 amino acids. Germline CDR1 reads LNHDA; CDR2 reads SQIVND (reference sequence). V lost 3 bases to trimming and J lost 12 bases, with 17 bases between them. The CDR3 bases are TGTGCCAGTAGTATCCGAGGCAGGATGGAGAACACCTTC. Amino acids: CASSIRGRMENTF.

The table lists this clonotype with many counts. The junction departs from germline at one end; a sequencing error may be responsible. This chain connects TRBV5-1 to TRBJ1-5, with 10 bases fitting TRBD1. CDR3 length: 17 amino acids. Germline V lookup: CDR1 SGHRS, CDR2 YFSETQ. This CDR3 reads CASSFGRDRGSNQPQHF. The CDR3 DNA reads TGTGCCAGCAGCTTTGGTCGGGACAGGGGCAGCAATCAGCCCCAGCATTTT.

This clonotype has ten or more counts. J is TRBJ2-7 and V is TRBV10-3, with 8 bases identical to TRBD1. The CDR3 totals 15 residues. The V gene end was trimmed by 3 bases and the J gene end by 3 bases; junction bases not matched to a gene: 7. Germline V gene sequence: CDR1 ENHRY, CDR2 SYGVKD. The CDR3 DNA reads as TGTGCCATCAGTGACCCGGGACAGGCTCGCTACGAGCAGTACTTC. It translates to CAISDPGQARYEQYF.

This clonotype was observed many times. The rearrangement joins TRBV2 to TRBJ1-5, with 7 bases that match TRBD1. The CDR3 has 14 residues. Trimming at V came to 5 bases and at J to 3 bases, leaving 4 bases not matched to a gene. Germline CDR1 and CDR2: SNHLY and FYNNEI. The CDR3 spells CASSPGQNNQPQHF. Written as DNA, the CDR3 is TGTGCCAGCAGTCCGGGACAGAACAATCAGCCCCAGCATTTT.

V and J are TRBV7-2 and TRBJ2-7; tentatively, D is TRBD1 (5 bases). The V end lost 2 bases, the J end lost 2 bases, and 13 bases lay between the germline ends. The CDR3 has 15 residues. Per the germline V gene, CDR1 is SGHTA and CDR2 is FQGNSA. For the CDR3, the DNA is TGTGCCAGCAGCTTAAGGACACACCCTCCCTACGAGCAGTACTTC. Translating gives CASSLRTHPPYEQYF.

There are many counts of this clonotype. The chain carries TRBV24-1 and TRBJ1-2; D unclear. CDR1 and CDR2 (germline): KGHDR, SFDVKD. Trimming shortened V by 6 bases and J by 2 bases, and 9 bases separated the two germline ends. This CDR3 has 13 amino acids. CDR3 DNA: TGTGCCACCAGTTCCGGGAGGAACTATGGCTACACCTTC. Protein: CATSSGRNYGYTF.

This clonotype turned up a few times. The CDR3 DNA is TGTGCCAGCGGCTCGTACTACAGGGTTCGTAGGCGGGACACTGAAGCTTTCTTT. Its translation is CASGSYYRVRRRDTEAFF. The chain links TRBV7-9 to TRBJ1-1; TRBD1 is a possible D gene (6 bases). CDR3 length equals 18 residues. Germline CDR1 SEHNR, CDR2 FQNEAQ (reference sequence). The ends were cut back, 8 bases at V and 3 bases at J, with 28 bases in the middle.

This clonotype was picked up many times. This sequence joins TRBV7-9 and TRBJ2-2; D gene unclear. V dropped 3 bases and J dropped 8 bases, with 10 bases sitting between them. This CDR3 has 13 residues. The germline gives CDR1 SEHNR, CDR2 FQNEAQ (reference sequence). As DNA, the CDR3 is TGTGCCAGCAGCTTTGATTCCGCTGGGGAGCTGTTTTTT. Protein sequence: CASSFDSAGELFF.

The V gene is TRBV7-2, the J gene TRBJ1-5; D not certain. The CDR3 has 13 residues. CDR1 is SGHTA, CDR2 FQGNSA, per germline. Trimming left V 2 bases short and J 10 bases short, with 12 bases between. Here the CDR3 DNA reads TGTGCCAGCAGCTTAAGCACTTTGTATCCCCAGCATTTT. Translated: CASSLSTLYPQHF. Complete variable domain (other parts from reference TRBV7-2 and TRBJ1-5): GAGVSQSPSNKVTEKGKDVELRCDPISGHTALYWYRQSLGQGLEFLIYFQGNSAPDKSGLPSDRFSAERTGGSVSTLTIQRTQQEDSAVYLCASSLSTLYPQHFGDGTRLSIL.

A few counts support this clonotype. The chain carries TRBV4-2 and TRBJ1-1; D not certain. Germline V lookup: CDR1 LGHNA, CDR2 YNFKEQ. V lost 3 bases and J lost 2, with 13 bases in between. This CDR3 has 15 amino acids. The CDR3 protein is CASSHARTGNTEAFF. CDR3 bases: TGTGCCAGCAGCCATGCCCGGACTGGAAACACTGAAGCTTTCTTT.

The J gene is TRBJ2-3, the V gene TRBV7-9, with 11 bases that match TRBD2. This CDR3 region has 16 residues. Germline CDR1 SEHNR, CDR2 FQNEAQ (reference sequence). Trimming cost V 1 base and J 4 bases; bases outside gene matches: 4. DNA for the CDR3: TGTGCCAGCAGCTTAGGAACTAGCGGGAGCGCAGATACGCAGTATTTT. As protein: CASSLGTSGSADTQYF.